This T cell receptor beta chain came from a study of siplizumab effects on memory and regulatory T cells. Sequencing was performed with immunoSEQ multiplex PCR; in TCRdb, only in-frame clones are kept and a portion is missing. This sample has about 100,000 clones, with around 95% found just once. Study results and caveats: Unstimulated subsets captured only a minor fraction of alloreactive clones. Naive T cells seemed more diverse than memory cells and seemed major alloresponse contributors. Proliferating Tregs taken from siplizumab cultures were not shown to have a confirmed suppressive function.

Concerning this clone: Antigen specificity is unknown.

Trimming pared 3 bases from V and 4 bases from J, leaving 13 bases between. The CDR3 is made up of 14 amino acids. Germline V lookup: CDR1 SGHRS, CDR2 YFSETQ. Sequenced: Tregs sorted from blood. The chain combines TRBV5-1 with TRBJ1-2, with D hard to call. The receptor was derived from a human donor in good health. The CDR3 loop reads CASSSDPIGYGYTF. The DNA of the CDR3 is TGCGCCAGCAGCTCGGATCCCATTGGCTATGGCTACACCTTC.